What follows are 9 T cell receptor beta chains derived from one specimen sequenced in a study of beta chain features in type 1 diabetes. Sequencing targeted expressed TCRB transcripts, as all isolated RNA had been reverse transcribed. Sequencing used immunoSEQ multiplex PCR; TCRdb keeps in-frame clones, though not all of them. Among hundreds of thousands of clones, around 15% were seen once, and the ten largest hold about 0.097%. Sequencing was carried out using naive CD4+ T cells from blood. These receptors were collected from a man between 18 and 35 years old in good health.

This clone has just a few counts. The J gene is TRBJ2-7, the V gene TRBV2; the D is unclear. V lost 3 bases and J 1 base, leaving 10 bases between the germline ends. The germline CDR1 and CDR2 sequences are SNHLY and FYNNEI. The CDR3 runs 14 residues. This CDR3 is CASSERQVSYEQYF. CDR3 nucleotide sequence: TGTGCCAGCAGTGAGAGGCAGGTTTCCTACGAGCAGTACTTC.

V is TRBV5-1 and J is TRBJ2-5, with D hard to call. CDR3 size: 14 residues. CDR1 is SGHRS, CDR2 YFSETQ, per germline. The V end was cut by 4 bases, the J end by 10 bases, with 20 bases between. This CDR3 is CASSLAAPRGDQYF. As DNA, the CDR3 is TGCGCCAGCAGCCTTGCTGCTCCCCGTGGAGACCAGTACTTC.

This clone was detected a few times. The rearrangement joins TRBV5-1 to TRBJ2-7, with D tentatively TRBD1 (5 bases). CDR1 and CDR2 from the germline V gene are SGHRS and YFSETQ. Trimming took 6 bases from V and 6 from J, leaving 22 bases between them. The CDR3 spans 15 residues. This CDR3 reads CASNPGPGRGSEQYF. The CDR3 region has the DNA TGCGCCAGCAACCCCGGACCGGGTAGGGGCTCCGAGCAGTACTTC.

The V gene is TRBV7-9, the J gene TRBJ2-7; 7 bases are shared with TRBD2. Germline assignment: CDR1 SEHNR and CDR2 FQNEAQ (reference sequence). The CDR3 length is 16 residues. Trimming at V came to 3 bases and at J to 6 bases, leaving 14 bases not matched to a gene. CDR3 loop: CASSFLGTTTPGEQYF. In DNA form, the CDR3 reads TGTGCCAGCAGCTTCCTCGGGACTACTACTCCGGGCGAGCAGTACTTC.

This clone appeared a few times. The chain links TRBV7-9 to TRBJ2-5; D uncertain. CDR3 length: 12 residues. Deletions cut 3 bases from V and 4 bases from J, with 6 bases between. The V gene's germline CDR1 is SEHNR and CDR2 FQNEAQ (reference sequence). The CDR3 coding sequence is TGTGCCAGCAGCTTGCCGGGAGAGACCCAGTACTTC. This translates into CASSLPGETQYF.

This clone was found a few times. The V call is TRBV5-5, the J call TRBJ2-7; maybe TRBD2 (5 bases). The V gene's germline CDR1 is SGHKS and CDR2 YYEKEE (reference sequence). The CDR3 totals 14 residues. V was pared by 0 bases and J by 2 bases, with 9 bases between. CDR3 region: CASSLDGLTYEQYF. The CDR3 DNA follows: TGTGCCAGCAGCTTGGACGGACTGACCTACGAGCAGTACTTC. The full variable domain, its missing parts supplied by reference TRBV5-5 and TRBJ2-7, is DAGVTQSPTHLIKTRGQQVTLRCSPISGHKSVSWYQQVLGQGPQFIFQYYEKEERGRGNFPDRFSARQFPNYSSELNVNALLLGDSALYLCASSLDGLTYEQYFGPGTRLTVT.

The V call is TRBV6-5, the J call TRBJ2-5; 11 bases line up with TRBD2. Unmatched junction bases numbered 8, after V lost 6 bases and J lost 5 bases. Per germline, CDR1 MNHEY and CDR2 SVGAGI. This CDR3 is 15 amino acids long. CDR3 protein: CASRDVAGGWETQYF. CDR3 nucleotides: TGTGCCAGCAGAGACGTAGCGGGAGGGTGGGAGACCCAGTACTTC.

This clone was seen a few times. The DNA for the CDR3 is TGTGCCAGCAGTTACTTCGGAAATGAAAAACTGTTTTTT. Residues: CASSYFGNEKLFF. The V call is TRBV6-5, the J call TRBJ1-4; D is undetermined. CDR3 size: 13 residues. Germline loops: CDR1 MNHEY, CDR2 SVGAGI. With 1 base removed from V and 5 bases from J, the gap between germline ends came to 5 bases.

This clone was observed a few times. This CDR3 is CASSLDRGTNEQFF. The CDR3 region has the DNA TGTGCCAGCAGTTTAGACAGGGGAACAAATGAGCAGTTCTTC. V and J are TRBV27 and TRBJ2-1; 8 positions agree with TRBD1. CDR1 and CDR2 (germline): MNHEY, SMNVEV (reference sequence). V shed 2 bases and J 7 bases; nucleotides not matched to a gene: 4. This CDR3 is built from 14 residues.